This entry is about one T cell receptor beta chain. Antigen unknown. The data originate from a study of T cell responses to AZD1222 COVID-19 vaccine. General study findings and limits: Donor demographics were predominantly white British with a female majority; clonal diversity may be underestimated. Along spike, vaccine-associated CD4 TCRs were found throughout, with dominance at 160-218 and 743-854.

V dropped 4 bases and J dropped 5; count of bases not matched to a gene: 10. CDR3 length: 16 amino acids. The V gene's germline CDR1 is MDHEN and CDR2 SYDVKM. Assay: immunoSEQ multiplex PCR; the TCRdb copy retains only in-frame clones and omits some. The sample yields 150,000 or so clones, less than 95% seen once. The receptor was isolated from an adult who received the AZD1222 COVID-19 vaccine. V is TRBV28 and J is TRBJ1-4; TRBD1 aligns across 7 bases. Material: peripheral blood, obtained 28 days after the second AZD1222 dose. The CDR3 DNA is TGTGCCAGCAGTTCACAGAGGACAGGTGGAAATGAAAAACTGTTTTTT. As protein: CASSSQRTGGNEKLFF. The complete variable domain, with remaining parts taken from reference TRBV28 and TRBJ1-4, reads DVKVTQSSRYLVKRTGEKVFLECVQDMDHENMFWYRQDPGLGLRLIYFSYDVKMKEKGDIPEGYSVSREKKERFSLILESASTNQTSMYLCASSSQRTGGNEKLFFGSGTQLSVL.